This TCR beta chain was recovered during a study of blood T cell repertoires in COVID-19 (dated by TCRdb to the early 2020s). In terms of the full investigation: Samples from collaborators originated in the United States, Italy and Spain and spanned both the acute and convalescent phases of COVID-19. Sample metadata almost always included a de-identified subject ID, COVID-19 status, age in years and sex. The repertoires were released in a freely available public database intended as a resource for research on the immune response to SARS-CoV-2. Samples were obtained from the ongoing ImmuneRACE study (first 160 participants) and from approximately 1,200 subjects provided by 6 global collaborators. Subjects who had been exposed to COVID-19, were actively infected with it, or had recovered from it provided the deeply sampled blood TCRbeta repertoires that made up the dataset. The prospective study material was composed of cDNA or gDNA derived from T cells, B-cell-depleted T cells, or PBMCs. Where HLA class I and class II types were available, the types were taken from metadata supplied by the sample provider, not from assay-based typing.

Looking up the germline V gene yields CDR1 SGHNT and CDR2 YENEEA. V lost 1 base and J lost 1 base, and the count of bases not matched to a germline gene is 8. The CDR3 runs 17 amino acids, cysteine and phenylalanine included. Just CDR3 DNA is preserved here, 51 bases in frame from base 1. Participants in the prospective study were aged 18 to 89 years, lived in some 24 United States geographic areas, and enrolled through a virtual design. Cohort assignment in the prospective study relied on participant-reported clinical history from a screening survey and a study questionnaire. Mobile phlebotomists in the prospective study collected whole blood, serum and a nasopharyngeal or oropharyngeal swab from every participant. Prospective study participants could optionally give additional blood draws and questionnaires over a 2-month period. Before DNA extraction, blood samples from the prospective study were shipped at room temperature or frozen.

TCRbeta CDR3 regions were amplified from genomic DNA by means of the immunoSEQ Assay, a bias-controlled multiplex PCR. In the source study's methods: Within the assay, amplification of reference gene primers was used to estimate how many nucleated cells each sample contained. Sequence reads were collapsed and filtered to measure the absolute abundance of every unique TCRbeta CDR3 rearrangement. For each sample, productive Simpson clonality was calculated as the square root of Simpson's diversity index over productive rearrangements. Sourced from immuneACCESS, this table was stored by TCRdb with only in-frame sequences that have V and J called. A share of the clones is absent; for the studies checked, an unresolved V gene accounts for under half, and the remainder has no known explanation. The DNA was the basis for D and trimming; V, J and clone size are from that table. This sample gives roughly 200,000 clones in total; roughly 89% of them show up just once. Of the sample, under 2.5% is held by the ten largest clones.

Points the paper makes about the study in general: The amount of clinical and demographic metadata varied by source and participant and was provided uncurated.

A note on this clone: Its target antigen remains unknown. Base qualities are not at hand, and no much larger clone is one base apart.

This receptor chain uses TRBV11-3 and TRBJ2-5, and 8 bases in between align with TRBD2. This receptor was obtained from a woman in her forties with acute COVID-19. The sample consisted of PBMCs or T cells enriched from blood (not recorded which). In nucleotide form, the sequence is TGTGCCAGCAGCTTAGGTAACGCGGGAGGAGTCCAAGAGACCCAGTACTTC. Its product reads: CASSLGNAGGVQETQYF.